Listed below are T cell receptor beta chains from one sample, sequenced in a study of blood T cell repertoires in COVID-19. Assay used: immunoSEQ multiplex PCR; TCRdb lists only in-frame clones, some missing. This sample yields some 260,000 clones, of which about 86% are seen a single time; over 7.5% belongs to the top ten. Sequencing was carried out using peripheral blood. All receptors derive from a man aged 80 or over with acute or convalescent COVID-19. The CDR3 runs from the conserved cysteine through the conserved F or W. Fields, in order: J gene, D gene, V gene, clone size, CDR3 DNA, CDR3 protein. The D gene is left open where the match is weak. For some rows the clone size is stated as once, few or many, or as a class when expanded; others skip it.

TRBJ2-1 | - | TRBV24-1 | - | TGTGCCACCCGAGCCCGAGGGCTTTACAATGAGCAGTTCTTC | CATRARGLYNEQFF
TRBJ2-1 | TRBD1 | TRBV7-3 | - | TGTGCCAGCAGCCCAAGTTGGGACAGAAGCAATGAGCAGTTCTTC | CASSPSWDRSNEQFF
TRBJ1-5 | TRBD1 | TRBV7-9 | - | TGTGCCAGCAGTAGGGACAGTAGCAATCAGCCCCAGCATTTT | CASSRDSSNQPQHF
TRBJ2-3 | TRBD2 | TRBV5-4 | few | TGTGCCAGCAGCTCGCTGGGAGCGGGGGGTTTATTCACAGATACGCAGTATTTT | CASSSLGAGGLFTDTQYF
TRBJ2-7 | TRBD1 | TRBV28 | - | TGTGCCAGCAGAGTCGGGACAGGCCCCTACGAGCAGTACTTC | CASRVGTGPYEQYF
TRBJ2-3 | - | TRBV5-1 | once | TGCGCCAGCAGTTCGGCAGGGAGCACAGATACGCAGTATTTT | CASSSAGSTDTQYF
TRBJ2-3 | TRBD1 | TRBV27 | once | TGTGCCAGCAGTCCAGGGGGAAAGGGCACAGATACGCAGTATTTT | CASSPGGKGTDTQYF
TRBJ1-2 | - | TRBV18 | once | TGTGCCAGCTCACCACGTGGAGGGTCTAACTATGGCTACACCTTC | CASSPRGGSNYGYTF
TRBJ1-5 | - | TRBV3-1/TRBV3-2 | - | TGTGCCAGCAGCCAACAAAGGGGAAGCAATCAGCCCCAGCATTTT | CASSQQRGSNQPQHF
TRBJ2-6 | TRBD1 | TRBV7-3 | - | TGTGCCAGCAGCCTTCAGGGGGCGCCTGGGGCCAACGTCCTGACTTTC | CASSLQGAPGANVLTF
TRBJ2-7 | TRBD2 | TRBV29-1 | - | TGCAGCGTCGCCAAGGGACTAGCGGGAGACGAGCAGTACTTC | CSVAKGLAGDEQYF
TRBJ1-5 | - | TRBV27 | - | TGTGCCAGCTCCCCTGGACAGTTAATCCTTAGCAATCAGCCCCAGCATTTT | CASSPGQLILSNQPQHF
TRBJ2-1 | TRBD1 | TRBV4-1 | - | TGCGCCAGCAGCCAAAGGGGACAGGGGGCTAGCTCCTACAATGAGCAGTTCTTC | CASSQRGQGASSYNEQFF
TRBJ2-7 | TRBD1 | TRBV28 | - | TGTGCCAGCAGCCGACAGGGGGTGCGAAACGAGCAGTACTTC | CASSRQGVRNEQYF
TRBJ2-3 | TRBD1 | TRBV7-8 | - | TGTGCCAGCAGCCCAGACAGGGTCCCAGATACGCAGTATTTT | CASSPDRVPDTQYF
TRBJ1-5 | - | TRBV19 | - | TGTGCCAGTAGTATTTGGAGGGGCAATCAGCCCCAGCATTTT | CASSIWRGNQPQHF
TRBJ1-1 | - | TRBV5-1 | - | TGCGCCAGCAGCCCTTTTAGTCGGAACACTGAAGCTTTCTTT | CASSPFSRNTEAFF
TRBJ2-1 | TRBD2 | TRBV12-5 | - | TGTGCTAGTGGTTTGCGGGGGGCCTACAATGAGCAGTTCTTC | CASGLRGAYNEQFF
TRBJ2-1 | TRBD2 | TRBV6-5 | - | TGTGCCAGCATTGGGACTAGCGGCTATTACAATGAGCAGTTCTTC | CASIGTSGYYNEQFF
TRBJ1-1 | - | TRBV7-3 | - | TGTGCCAGCAGCTTAACTCGGGGACAAGGAGCTTTCTTT | CASSLTRGQGAFF
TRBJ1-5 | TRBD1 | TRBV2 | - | TGTGCCAGCAGTGGGTACCGACAGGGGGCGAGCAATCAGCCCCAGCATTTT | CASSGYRQGASNQPQHF
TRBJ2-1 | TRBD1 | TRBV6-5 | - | TGTGCCAGCGCCCTGGGGCTCCCAGGGGGCGATGAGCAGTTCTTC | CASALGLPGGDEQFF
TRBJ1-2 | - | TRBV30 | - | TGTGCCTGGAGTCGGGACTTTTATGGCTACACCTTC | CAWSRDFYGYTF
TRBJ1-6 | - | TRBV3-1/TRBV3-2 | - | TGTGCCAGCAGCCAAGATTTAGGAGGGAAACCCCTCCACTTT | CASSQDLGGKPLHF
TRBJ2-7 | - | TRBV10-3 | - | TGTGCCATCAGTGAGGGGGGGAGTCGACAAGAGCAGTACTTC | CAISEGGSRQEQYF
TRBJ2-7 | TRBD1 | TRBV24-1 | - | TGTGCCACCAGGGACAGGGGAGGAGACGAGCAGTACTTC | CATRDRGGDEQYF
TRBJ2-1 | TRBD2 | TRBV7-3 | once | TGTGCCAGCAGCCCCATGGGGGGACTAGCGGGAGGCGAGCAGTTCTTC | CASSPMGGLAGGEQFF
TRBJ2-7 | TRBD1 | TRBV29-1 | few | TGCAGCGGGGGACAGACCTACGAGCAGTACTTC | CSGGQTYEQYF
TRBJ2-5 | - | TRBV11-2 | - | TGTGCCAGCACCGTCGGGGGGACACAAGAGACCCAGTACTTC | CASTVGGTQETQYF
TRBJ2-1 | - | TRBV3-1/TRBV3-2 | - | TGTGCCAGCAGCCCCCGTTCTGGGGGGACTGAGCAGTTCTTC | CASSPRSGGTEQFF
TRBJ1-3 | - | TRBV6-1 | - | TGTGCCAGCAGTGAGACAGGTAGCTCTGGAAACACCATATATTTT | CASSETGSSGNTIYF
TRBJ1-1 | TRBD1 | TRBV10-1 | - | TGCGCCAGCAGTGAGTCAAAACCGGGACAGGGTATGAACACTGAAGCTTTCTTT | CASSESKPGQGMNTEAFF
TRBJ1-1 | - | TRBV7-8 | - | TGTGCCAGCAGCCCCGCGGGGGGGGGCACTGAAGCTTTCTTT | CASSPAGGGTEAFF